This paragraph covers one T cell receptor beta chain sequence. The germline V gene encodes CDR1 SNHLY and CDR2 FYNNEI. The CDR3 covers 14 residues. J lost 7 bases, V lost 6 bases, and 6 bases had no gene match. The sample originates from a study of blood T cell repertoires in COVID-19. Original analysis: Using reference gene primer amplification, nucleated cell counts were estimated. The protocol was immunoSEQ multiplex PCR, while the TCRdb copy is restricted to in-frame clones and leaves out a portion. V and J calls and clone size are copied from that table; D and trimming were computed from the DNA. The sample includes 380,000 or so clones, approximately 86% of them seen just once.

This chain uses TRBV2 with TRBJ1-5; TRBD1 matches at 10 bases. The clonotype originates from a woman between 40 and 55 years old with acute COVID-19. Source material: PBMCs or T cells enriched from blood (not recorded which). The CDR3 DNA follows: TGTGCCAGCAGCCGGGACAGGGGTTACCAGCCCCAGCATTTT. Its translation: CASSRDRGYQPQHF.